This T cell receptor (beta chain) was obtained from a study of identical twins. V lost 6 bases, J lost 6 bases, and 12 bases lay in between. The CDR3 runs 12 residues. The germline V gene encodes CDR1 LGHNA and CDR2 YSLEER. This clonotype was seen a few times. A single record per CDR3 protein comes from TCRdb applying MiXCR to the 5' RACE reads. The data show about 520,000 distinct CDR3 sequences, with 22% seen just once and around 0.91% held by the top ten. This same sample was also taken into another study, of T cells expressing NK-cell markers. That source notes: As a fraction of CD8+ T cells, dominant NKG2C+ clonotypes reached about 1.0-8% in roughly 6 donors. Also leading the CD3+CD56-NKG2C+ fraction in a few donors were these clonotypes.

Sequencing used CD4+ T cells sorted from blood. The receptor's source is a woman under 30 in good health. The chain recombines TRBV4-3 with TRBJ2-7, with a tentative D call TRBD2 (5 bases). The CDR3 DNA sequence: TGCGCCAGCAGTTACACTAGTGGCGAGCAGTACTTC. Amino acids: CASSYTSGEQYF.